This is a list of T cell receptor beta chains from one sample in a study of T cells expressing NK-cell markers. TCRdb re-analyzed the 5' RACE reads; it lists each CDR3 protein once, without DNA. This table lists under 200,000 distinct CDR3 sequences. What was sequenced was blood T cells: a sorted CD56 or NKG2C T cell subset, CD4+ or CD8+ T cells, or bulk PBMC T cells (not recorded which). The receptor set was obtained from a woman between 18 and 70 years old in good health. CDR3s include the opening cysteine and the closing phenylalanine or tryptophan.

>TRBV20-1|TRBJ1-2
CSADEGGSNYGYTF
>TRBV5-1|TRBJ1-1
CASSLGIGEAFF
>TRBV12-3/TRBV12-4|TRBJ2-1
CASSFGRGGNEQFF
>TRBV5-1|TRBJ1-2
CASNAGGWVRGYTF
>TRBV12-3/TRBV12-4|TRBJ1-2
CASRLTVNYGYTF
>TRBV27|TRBJ2-1
CASSLSLPRYNEQFF
>TRBV24-1|TRBJ1-4
CATSVGQPTNEKLFF
>TRBV28|TRBJ1-5
CASTTGQGSQPQHF
>TRBV20-1|TRBJ2-7
CSARDLLALDEQYF
>TRBV20-1|TRBJ2-3
CSAIPHERGSTDTQYF
>TRBV7-2|TRBJ2-5
CASSLVGRETQYF
>TRBV20-1|TRBJ1-5
CSARQPTGRGQPQHF
>TRBV12-3/TRBV12-4|TRBJ2-2
CASTLAGGELFF
>TRBV5-1|TRBJ2-3
CASSLSNDDAQYF
>TRBV21-1|TRBJ1-4
CASSPRTGDGELFF
>TRBV20-1|TRBJ2-6
CSAGIGTTGANVLTF
>TRBV5-1|TRBJ2-5
CASSPQRLTDYQETQYF
>TRBV7-9|TRBJ1-2
CASSHGQRYGYTF
>TRBV20-1|TRBJ1-1
CSARDLGVGAFF
>TRBV2|TRBJ2-1
CASSDPLAGGPNNEQFF
>TRBV30|TRBJ1-5
CAWSTGTDSNQPQHF
>TRBV5-1|TRBJ2-7
CASSLWPDTFYEQYF
>TRBV12-3/TRBV12-4|TRBJ2-1
CASSYLTSGSRNEQFF
>TRBV7-2|TRBJ1-1
CASSLGLDTEAFF
>TRBV20-1|TRBJ1-1
CSARGTAKTEAFF
>TRBV20-1|TRBJ1-4
CSAYPGPTEKLFF
>TRBV5-1|TRBJ1-1
CASSRQTSASTEAFF
>TRBV7-3|TRBJ2-1
CASSVERAYNEQFF
>TRBV3-1|TRBJ1-1
CASSQQQVNTEAFF
>TRBV25-1|TRBJ2-1
CASMRQGNEQFF
>TRBV7-9|TRBJ2-1
CASSPGGAYEQFF
>TRBV9|TRBJ2-3
CASSVEQAGTQYF
>TRBV6-5|TRBJ2-1
CASSYSGQGAPFF
>TRBV5-1|TRBJ2-2
CASSLGQGGTGELFF
>TRBV11-2|TRBJ2-6
CASSEVGAGANVLTF
>TRBV6-2/TRBV6-3|TRBJ1-1
CASSYLREAFF
>TRBV5-1|TRBJ1-6
CASSLATGGQIWTPLHF
>TRBV5-1|TRBJ2-3
CASSLAGSELGNTQYF
>TRBV5-6|TRBJ2-7
CASSRRNYEQYF
>TRBV5-1|TRBJ1-1
CASARQGIDTEAFF
>TRBV7-2|TRBJ1-1
CASSSAVGGKAFF
>TRBV12-3/TRBV12-4|TRBJ2-3
CASSPLKGSGDTQYF